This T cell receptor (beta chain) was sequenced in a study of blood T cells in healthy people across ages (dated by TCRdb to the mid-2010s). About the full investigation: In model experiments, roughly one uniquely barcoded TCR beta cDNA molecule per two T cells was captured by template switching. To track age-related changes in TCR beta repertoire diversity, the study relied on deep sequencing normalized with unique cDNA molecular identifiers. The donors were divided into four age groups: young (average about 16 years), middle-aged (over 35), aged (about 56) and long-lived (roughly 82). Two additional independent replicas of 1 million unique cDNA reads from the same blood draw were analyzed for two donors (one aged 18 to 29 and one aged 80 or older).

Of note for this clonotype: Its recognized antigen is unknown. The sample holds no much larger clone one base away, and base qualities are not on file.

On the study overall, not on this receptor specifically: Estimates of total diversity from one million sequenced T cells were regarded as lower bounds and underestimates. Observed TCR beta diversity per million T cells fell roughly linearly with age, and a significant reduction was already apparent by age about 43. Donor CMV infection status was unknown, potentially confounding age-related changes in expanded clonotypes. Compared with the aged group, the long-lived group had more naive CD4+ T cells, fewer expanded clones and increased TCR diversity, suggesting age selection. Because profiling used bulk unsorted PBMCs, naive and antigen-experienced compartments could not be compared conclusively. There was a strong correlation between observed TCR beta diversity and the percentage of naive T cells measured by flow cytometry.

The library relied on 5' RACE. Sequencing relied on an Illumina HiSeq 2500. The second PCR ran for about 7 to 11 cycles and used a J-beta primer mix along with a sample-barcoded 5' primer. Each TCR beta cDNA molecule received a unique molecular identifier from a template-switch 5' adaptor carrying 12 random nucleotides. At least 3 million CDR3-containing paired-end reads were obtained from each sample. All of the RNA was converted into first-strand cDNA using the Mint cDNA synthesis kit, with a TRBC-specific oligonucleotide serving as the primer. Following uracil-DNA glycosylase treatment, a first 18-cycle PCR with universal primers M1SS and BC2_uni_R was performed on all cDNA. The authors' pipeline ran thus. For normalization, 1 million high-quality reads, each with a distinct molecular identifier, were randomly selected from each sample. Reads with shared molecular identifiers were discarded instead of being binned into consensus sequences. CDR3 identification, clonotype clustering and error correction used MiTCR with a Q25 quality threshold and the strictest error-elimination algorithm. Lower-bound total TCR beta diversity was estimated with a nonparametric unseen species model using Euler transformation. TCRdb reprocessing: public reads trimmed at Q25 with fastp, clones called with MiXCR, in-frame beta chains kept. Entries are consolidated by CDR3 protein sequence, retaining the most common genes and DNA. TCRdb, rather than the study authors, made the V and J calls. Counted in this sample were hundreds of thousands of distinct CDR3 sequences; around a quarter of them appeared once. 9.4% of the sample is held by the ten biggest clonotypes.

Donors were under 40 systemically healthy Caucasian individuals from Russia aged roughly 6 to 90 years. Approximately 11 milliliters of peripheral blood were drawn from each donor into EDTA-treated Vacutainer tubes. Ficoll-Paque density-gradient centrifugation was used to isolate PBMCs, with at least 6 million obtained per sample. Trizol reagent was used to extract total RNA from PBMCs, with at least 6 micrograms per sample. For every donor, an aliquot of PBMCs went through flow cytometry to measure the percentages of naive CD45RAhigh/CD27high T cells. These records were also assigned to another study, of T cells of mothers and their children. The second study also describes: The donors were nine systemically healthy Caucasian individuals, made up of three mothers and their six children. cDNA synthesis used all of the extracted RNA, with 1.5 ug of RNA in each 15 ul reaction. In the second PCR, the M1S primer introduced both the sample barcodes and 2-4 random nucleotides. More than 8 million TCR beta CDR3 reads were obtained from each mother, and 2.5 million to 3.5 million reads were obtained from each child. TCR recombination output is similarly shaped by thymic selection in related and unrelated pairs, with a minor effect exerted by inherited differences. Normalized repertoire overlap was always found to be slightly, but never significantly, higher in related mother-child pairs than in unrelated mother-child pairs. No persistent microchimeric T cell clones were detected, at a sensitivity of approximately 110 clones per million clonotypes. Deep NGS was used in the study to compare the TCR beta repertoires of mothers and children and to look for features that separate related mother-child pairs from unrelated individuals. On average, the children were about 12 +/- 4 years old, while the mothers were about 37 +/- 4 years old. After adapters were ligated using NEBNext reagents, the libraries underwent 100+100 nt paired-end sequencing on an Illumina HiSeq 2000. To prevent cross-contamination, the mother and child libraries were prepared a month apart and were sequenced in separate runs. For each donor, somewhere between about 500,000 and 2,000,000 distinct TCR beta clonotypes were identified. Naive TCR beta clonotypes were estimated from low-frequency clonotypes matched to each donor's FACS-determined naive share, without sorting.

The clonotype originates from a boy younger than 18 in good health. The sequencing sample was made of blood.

This receptor carries the CDR3 CASPSEGDYGYTF. Read as DNA, the sequence is TGTGCCAGCCCCTCGGAGGGTGACTATGGCTACACCTTC. Rearrangement joined TRBV5-8 to TRBJ1-2; no D gene call is confident. From the cysteine through the phenylalanine, the CDR3 covers 13 amino acids. Here the CDR3 DNA is all that survives: 39 bases in frame from base 1. The germline V gene yields SGHTS for CDR1 and YDEGEE for CDR2. V lost 7 bases and J lost 3 bases; the stretch between them is 13 bases long.